Listed below are T cell receptor beta chains from one sample, sequenced in a study of identical twins. TCRdb redid the calling of the 5' RACE reads with MiXCR, one entry per CDR3 protein. The sample has a few hundred thousand distinct CDR3 sequences, 10% seen once. The sequenced sample consisted of memory T cells sorted from blood. These receptors all come from a man over 45 in good health. The CDR3 runs from the conserved cysteine through the conserved F or W.

TRBJ1-1,TRBV15,CATSRDRVNTEAFF
TRBJ2-7,TRBV24-1,CATSHGTYEQYF
TRBJ2-2,TRBV7-9,CASTPRTGSTGELFF
TRBJ2-1,TRBV28,CASSPLGLYNEQFF
TRBJ2-7,TRBV5-1,CASSLQGQGPDEQYF
TRBJ1-2,TRBV5-1,CASSPGTASTNYGYTF
TRBJ2-5,TRBV5-5,CASSLLSASAETQYF
TRBJ1-1,TRBV30,CAWDKGGRTEAFF
TRBJ2-5,TRBV15,CATSRAGTPQETQYF
TRBJ2-7,TRBV20-1,CSASRLAGGYEQYF
TRBJ2-2,TRBV19,CASSIDLRGAGTGELFF
TRBJ1-1,TRBV4-2,CASSREKNTEAFF
TRBJ1-4,TRBV29-1,CSVDPGSGGEKLFF
TRBJ2-1,TRBV4-3,CASSQVQGGNNEQFF
TRBJ1-3,TRBV7-8,CASSLLDRGIGNTIYF
TRBJ1-5,TRBV4-2,CASSQDRQGHQPQHF
TRBJ1-4,TRBV3-1,CASSQWEQQNEKLFF
TRBJ2-3,TRBV7-2,CASSLAGTGWDTQYF
TRBJ2-1,TRBV9,CASSVGGGGAHNEQFF
TRBJ2-5,TRBV10-3,CAISESRVGEETQYF
TRBJ1-4,TRBV20-1,CSAYRGLGEKLFF
TRBJ2-3,TRBV2,CASGGQGTSTDTQYF
TRBJ2-1,TRBV5-1,CASSYGGNNEQFF
TRBJ1-4,TRBV7-2,CASSGDRGRREKLFF
TRBJ1-3,TRBV4-1,CASSQPLRSGNTIYF
TRBJ2-7,TRBV24-1,CATSDWGNEQYF
TRBJ1-6,TRBV20-1,CSARRGGAIDNSPLHF
TRBJ2-2,TRBV14,CASSQDPVRGHLTGELFF
TRBJ2-7,TRBV29-1,CSVERGTPYEQYF
TRBJ1-5,TRBV10-3,CAISGGNFQPQHF
TRBJ2-2,TRBV6-2/TRBV6-3,CASSSYPGHRTSGELFF
TRBJ2-7,TRBV28,CASSQGLAGGPNEQYF
TRBJ2-7,TRBV19,CASSPPGLGSHEQYF
TRBJ2-7,TRBV28,CASSFYRLAGVYEQYF
TRBJ2-2,TRBV3-1,CASSPGGRRTGELFF
TRBJ2-2,TRBV7-9,CASSLSGDAGELFF
TRBJ2-6,TRBV11-2,CASSRKTSGLSGANVLTF
TRBJ2-5,TRBV18,CASSRGLQETQYF
TRBJ2-3,TRBV10-3,CAISVKGAHTDTQYF
TRBJ2-5,TRBV29-1,CSVEKGEETQYF
TRBJ2-3,TRBV29-1,CSVEGTGGGTDTQYF
TRBJ1-1,TRBV20-1,CSARPETGGRTEAFF
TRBJ2-7,TRBV7-9,CASSYGTGEWGEQYF
TRBJ2-5,TRBV15,CATSRDGYYQETQYF
TRBJ2-5,TRBV4-2,CASSQDLSRAETQYF